This TCR beta chain originates from a study of CD8 T cells in Susac syndrome (dated by TCRdb to about 2019). Regarding the complete study: Of the Susac syndrome patients who were sequenced, about eight were in clinical remission while about 6 had clinically active disease. At blood withdrawal, Susac syndrome patients were therapy-naive, treated with corticosteroids (with IVIg additionally given to some), or treated with IVIg alone. Repertoire sequencing was used to test whether CD8+ T cell activation and differentiation in Susac syndrome was antigen driven. The clonality of the CD8+ T cell repertoire was compared across about 12 healthy donors, some 14 Susac syndrome patients and about 16 multiple sclerosis patients.

RNA was extracted using the RNeasy kit, and roughly 0.5 to 1 microgram was reverse transcribed with random hexamers. The immunoSEQ multiplex PCR assay, which covers 54 Vbeta and 13 Jbeta segments, was used to amplify TCR beta CDR3 regions. To correct PCR amplification bias, a synthetic template baseline was used for both primer optimization and computational correction. Per the source publication's procedure: Reads were annotated to V, D and J genes according to IMGT and were analyzed with immunoSEQ Analyzer, with only productive sequences retained. Clonality was computed as one minus Shannon entropy normalized by log2 of the number of productive unique sequences. For each patient and control, public and private clones were evaluated within the 100 most prevalent clones. Susac-specific clones were defined as absent from healthy and MS cohorts, 850 to 1,300 published viral clones and other ImmuneACCESS disease sequences. Using fastp trimming at Q25 and MiXCR clonotype assembly, TCRdb reanalyzed the public sequencing data and kept in-frame beta chains. One record per CDR3 amino acid sequence lists the most common genes and DNA. The V and J calls, along with clone size, are taken from TCRdb and not from the paper's own processing. This sample gives approximately 83,000 distinct CDR3 sequences in total; 90% to 95% of them show up just once. In total, the top ten clones hold 0.85% to 1% of the sample.

About this clonotype itself: Its antigen is unknown. Per-nucleotide qualities are absent, and no much larger clonotype sits a single base away.

Germline trimming: 5 bases from V, 4 bases from J; junction bases outside gene matches: 5. CDR1 and CDR2 are read off the germline V gene as MNHNS and SASEGT. The CDR3 covers 14 residues, taking in both the cysteine and the phenylalanine. The sequence is cut down to CDR3 DNA, 42 bases in frame from base 1. What the study reported, not specific to this receptor: The number of individuals in the TCR sequencing and HLA analysis was recognized as being relatively small. Roughly 15 and five Susac-specific public clones were found in the total CD8+ and CD8+ TEMRA repertoires, respectively. Susac syndrome CD8+ repertoires showed clonal expansion, highest in CD8+ TEMRA cells and greater in clinically active than remitting patients.

Peripheral blood CD8+ and CD4+ T cells from healthy donors, Susac syndrome patients and multiple sclerosis patients were profiled using high-throughput TCR beta sequencing. Susac syndrome patients met recently defined diagnostic criteria for definite or probable disease. Bulk CD8+ and CD4+ T cells were purified by magnetic negative isolation, whereas CD8+ TEMRA cells were enriched by FACS. Blood was collected in EDTA tubes and processed within 24 hours, with PBMCs isolated through density gradient centrifugation. PBMCs destined for TCR sequencing were cryopreserved in liquid nitrogen and later thawed in a 37 °C water bath. The sorted or isolated CD4+, CD8+ and CD8+ TEMRA cells had a purity of 90% or higher.

This TCR derives from a human donor with Susac syndrome. The sample taken for sequencing was CD8+ T cells from PBMCs. The rearrangement combines TRBV6-1 with TRBJ1-5; 7 central nucleotides agree with TRBD1. CDR3 sequence: CASSPGGRNQPQHF. The nucleotide sequence reads as follows: TGTGCCAGCAGTCCAGGGGGACGGAATCAGCCCCAGCATTTT.